The 30 T cell receptor beta chains given below trace back to one sample, sequenced in a study of T cell responses to AZD1222 COVID-19 vaccine. Using immunoSEQ multiplex PCR, the repertoire was profiled, and TCRdb retains in-frame clones only, with some absent. The sample contains 97,000 or so clones, roughly nine tenths of which appear only once. The starting material was peripheral blood, obtained on day 0 of AZD1222 vaccination. All receptors derive from an adult in good health.

The rearrangement uses TRBV12-3 or TRBV12-4 and TRBJ1-2, with 7 bases identical to TRBD1. V was pared by 2 bases and J by 4 bases, with 1 base of the junction left unmatched. CDR3 length: 13 amino acids. As DNA, the CDR3 is TGTGCCAGCAGTTTAACAGGGGCCTATGGCTACACCTTC. It specifies CASSLTGAYGYTF.

The chain has TRBV11-3 and TRBJ2-1, with TRBD2 as a possible D gene (6 bases). Between the trimmed V and J ends, which lost 4 bases and 9 bases, there was a span of 13 bases. This CDR3 comprises 13 residues. Germline values: CDR1 SGHNT, CDR2 YENEEA. CDR3 protein: CASSWRLDGEQFF. The CDR3 coding sequence is TGTGCCAGCAGCTGGAGACTAGACGGTGAGCAGTTCTTC.

The chain joins TRBV5-1 to TRBJ2-7; no definite D call. Germline assignment: CDR1 SGHRS and CDR2 YFSETQ. CDR3 length equals 16 residues. Trimming cost V 0 bases and J 1 base, with 14 bases left between them. CDR3 region: CASSLGLSILSYEQYF. The DNA of the CDR3 is TGCGCCAGCAGCTTGGGTTTGTCCATCCTATCCTACGAGCAGTACTTC.

The sample holds a few counts of this clone. CDR3 protein: CASSQVPGPNWNTEAFF. The CDR3 nucleotides read TGTGCCAGCAGCCAAGTTCCAGGGCCAAACTGGAACACTGAAGCTTTCTTT. This sequence joins TRBV3-1 (or the pseudogene TRBV3-2) and TRBJ1-1; tentative D call: TRBD1 (5 bases). Trimming took 1 base from V and 1 from J, leaving 16 bases between them. CDR3 length: 17 amino acids. Looked up from germline, CDR1 is LGHDT and CDR2 is YNNKEL (reference sequence).

The genes are TRBV11-2 and TRBJ2-5; TRBD1 aligns across 8 bases. From germline, CDR1 is SGHAT and CDR2 FQNNGV. The V gene end was trimmed by 1 base and the J gene end by 9 bases; junction bases not matched to a gene: 7. The CDR3 sequence is 14 residues long. CDR3 region: CASSLGSGGEAQYF. The CDR3 region has the DNA TGTGCCAGCAGCTTAGGTTCAGGGGGCGAGGCCCAGTACTTC.

The chain employs TRBV9 and TRBJ1-1; tentatively, D is TRBD1 (6 bases). Germline V gene lookup returns CDR1 SGDLS and CDR2 YYNGEE. Trimming took off 2 bases at V and 0 bases at J, with 11 bases between the two ends. This CDR3 is 15 amino acids long. CDR3 nucleotide sequence: TGTGCCAGCAGCGTGGGGGGCGCAGTGAACACTGAAGCTTTCTTT. Translating it yields CASSVGGAVNTEAFF.

The V call is TRBV6-2 or TRBV6-3, the J call TRBJ1-2; perhaps TRBD1 as D (5 bases). V shed 4 bases and J shed 2 bases, with 11 bases lying between them. The CDR3 covers 14 residues. CDR1 MNHEY and CDR2 SVGEGT come from the germline V gene. Here the CDR3 DNA reads TGTGCCAGCAGTTCGGGACGGCCGAACTATGGCTACACCTTC. It translates to CASSSGRPNYGYTF.

This clone was counted a few times. J is TRBJ1-1 and V is TRBV6-2 or TRBV6-3; 7 bases are shared with TRBD1. CDR1 and CDR2 (germline): MNHEY, SVGEGT. The CDR3 is made up of 17 amino acids. J lost 0 bases, V lost 0 bases, and 7 bases had no gene match. CDR3 nucleotide sequence: TGTGCCAGCAGTTACTCACGTACGACAGGGATGAACACTGAAGCTTTCTTT. It codes for CASSYSRTTGMNTEAFF.

V gene TRBV11-2 combines with J gene TRBJ1-5; TRBD1 matches at 10 bases. The trim removed 4 bases at V and 1 base at J, leaving 7 bases unmatched. The germline gives CDR1 SGHAT, CDR2 FQNNGV. The CDR3 sequence is 17 residues long. CDR3 sequence: CASSSYAGQGSNQPQHF. The DNA for the CDR3 is TGTGCCAGCAGCTCATACGCGGGACAGGGGAGCAATCAGCCCCAGCATTTT. The full variable domain, its missing parts supplied by reference TRBV11-2 and TRBJ1-5, is EAGVAQSPRYKIIEKRQSVAFWCNPISGHATLYWYQQILGQGPKLLIQFQNNGVVDDSQLPKDRFSAERLKGVDSTLKIQPAKLEDSAVYLCASSSYAGQGSNQPQHFGDGTRLSIL.

The chain uses TRBV11-2 and TRBJ1-2; TRBD1 is a possible D gene (6 bases). The CDR3 consists of 16 residues. Per the germline V gene, CDR1 is SGHAT and CDR2 is FQNNGV. Deletions cut 1 base from V and 2 bases from J, with 14 bases between. The CDR3 is CASSLVGDKRNYGYTF. The DNA for the CDR3 is TGTGCCAGCAGCTTAGTTGGGGACAAAAGAAACTATGGCTACACCTTC.

The V call is TRBV27, the J call TRBJ2-1, with a possible D match to TRBD2 (6 bases). The CDR3 is 15 amino acids. CDR1 and CDR2 from the germline V gene are MNHEY and SMNVEV (reference sequence). Trimming removed 2 bases from V and 3 bases from J, with 11 bases in between. The CDR3: CASSLIAGSYNEQFF. The CDR3 DNA reads TGTGCCAGCAGTTTAATTGCGGGAAGCTACAATGAGCAGTTCTTC.

The chain carries TRBV2 and TRBJ2-7; 7 nucleotides match TRBD1. The trim removed 7 bases at V and 1 base at J, leaving 7 bases unmatched. The germline V gene has CDR1 SNHLY and CDR2 FYNNEI. The CDR3 sequence is 14 residues long. The CDR3 coding sequence is TGTGCCAGCAACATCGTGGGACAGTCCTACGAGCAGTACTTC. This gives the protein CASNIVGQSYEQYF.

This chain connects TRBV12-5 to TRBJ2-2; D gene uncertain. Germline assignment: CDR1 LGHNT and CDR2 FRNRAP. The CDR3 extends over 14 amino acids. The V gene lost 5 bases and the J gene lost 0 bases, with 7 bases spanning the gap. Written as DNA, the CDR3 is TGTGCTAGTGGTCTGACACCGAACACCGGGGAGCTGTTTTTT. Its translation: CASGLTPNTGELFF.

The rearrangement links TRBV3-1 (or the pseudogene TRBV3-2) to TRBJ1-1; D unclear. The length of the CDR3 is 15 residues. Germline V gives CDR1 LGHDT, CDR2 YNNKEL (reference sequence). V dropped 0 bases and J dropped 0 bases, with 8 bases sitting between them. The CDR3 nucleotides are TGTGCCAGCAGCCAAGATCCGACCATGAACACTGAAGCTTTCTTT. Protein sequence: CASSQDPTMNTEAFF.

The V and J genes are TRBV30 and TRBJ2-7; 9 bases are a match to TRBD1. Germline trimming cut 3 bases from V and 0 bases from J; bases unmatched to any gene: 6. The CDR3 is 15 amino acids. Germline CDR1 and CDR2: GTSNPN and SVGIG (reference sequence). This chain's CDR3 is CAWSSGQGSSYEQYF. The CDR3 region has the DNA TGTGCCTGGAGCAGCGGACAGGGGAGCTCCTACGAGCAGTACTTC.

A single count supports this clone. V gene TRBV5-6 combines with J gene TRBJ1-2, with D possibly matching TRBD1 (6 bases). This CDR3 has 17 residues. The germline V gene encodes CDR1 SGHDT and CDR2 YYEEEE. V gave up 5 bases and J gave up 5 bases, with 25 bases separating them. CDR3 sequence: CASRMGGQGPRRYGYTF. Here the CDR3 DNA reads TGTGCCAGCAGGATGGGGGGGCAGGGGCCCCGTAGGTATGGCTACACCTTC.

The CDR3 DNA reads TGTGCCCATAGGCGGGAACAGTTTACGCAGTATTTT. This sequence encodes CAHRREQFTQYF. V gene TRBV2 combines with J gene TRBJ2-3, with D possibly TRBD2 on 6 matching bases. This CDR3 is built from 12 residues. Trimming left V 11 bases short and J 8 bases short, with 17 bases between. Looked up from germline, CDR1 is SNHLY and CDR2 is FYNNEI. Full variable domain (rest looked up from reference TRBV2 and TRBJ2-3): EPEVTQTPSHQVTQMGQEVILRCVPISNHLYFYWYRQILGQKVEFLVSFYNNEISEKSEIFDDQFSVERPDGSNFTLKIRSTKLEDSAMYFCAHRREQFTQYFGPGTRLTVL.

The J gene is TRBJ1-4, the V gene TRBV20-1, with D tentatively TRBD1 (6 bases). Trimming pared 3 bases from V and 6 bases from J, leaving 17 bases between. The germline gives CDR1 DFQATT, CDR2 SNEGSKA (reference sequence). The CDR3 sequence is 15 residues long. CDR3 nucleotides: TGCAGTGCTAGTTCGGGGGGGGCGACGTATGAAAAACTGTTTTTT. This sequence encodes CSASSGGATYEKLFF.

This clone was recorded a few times. The V call is TRBV7-9, the J call TRBJ1-1; maybe TRBD1 (6 bases). This CDR3 contains 14 residues. V shed 2 bases and J shed 1 base, with 8 bases lying between them. Germline CDR1 reads SEHNR; CDR2 reads FQNEAQ (reference sequence). CDR3 sequence reads: CASSLQQGNTEAFF. The CDR3 DNA sequence: TGTGCCAGCAGCTTACAACAGGGGAACACTGAAGCTTTCTTT.

This clone was observed a single time. J is TRBJ1-2 and V is TRBV27; D uncertain. Germline V gives CDR1 MNHEY, CDR2 SMNVEV (reference sequence). The CDR3 has 11 residues. V lost 7 bases to trimming and J lost 8 bases, with 11 bases between them. The CDR3 sequence is CASIDGVGYTF. The CDR3 DNA is TGTGCCAGCATAGACGGGGTCGGCTACACCTTC.

The chain is built from TRBV28 and TRBJ1-1; a weak D match, TRBD1 (5 bases). CDR3 length: 11 amino acids. Germline V lookup: CDR1 MDHEN, CDR2 SYDVKM. The germline V and J ends were trimmed by 3 bases and 7 bases, with 6 bases remaining between them. The CDR3 spells CASSFRVEAFF. CDR3 coding DNA: TGTGCCAGCAGTTTCAGGGTTGAAGCTTTCTTT.

The chain uses TRBV27 and TRBJ1-5; perhaps TRBD1 as D (5 bases). The germline V gene encodes CDR1 MNHEY and CDR2 SMNVEV (reference sequence). V lost 2 bases, J lost 5 bases, and 10 bases lay in between. This CDR3 region has 14 residues. This CDR3 reads CASSLQGGDQPQHF. The CDR3 DNA follows: TGTGCCAGCAGTTTACAGGGAGGGGATCAGCCCCAGCATTTT.

The chain combines TRBV5-5 with TRBJ2-3, with TRBD2 matching 12 bases. The CDR3 extends over 15 amino acids. J lost 1 base, V lost 5 bases, and 2 bases had no gene match. The germline CDR1 and CDR2 sequences are SGHKS and YYEKEE (reference sequence). CDR3 coding DNA: TGTGCCAGCAGGCGGACTAGCGGGGGCACAGATACGCAGTATTTT. Residues: CASRRTSGGTDTQYF.

The chain links TRBV5-4 to TRBJ2-3, with a weak D call TRBD1 (6 bases). In germline, CDR1 is SGHNT, CDR2 YYREEE (reference sequence). This CDR3 has 16 amino acids. V lost 4 bases to trimming and J lost 3 bases, with 18 bases between them. Here the CDR3 reads CASSSGLQGKTDTQYF. CDR3 DNA: TGTGCCAGCAGCAGTGGACTCCAGGGGAAGACAGATACGCAGTATTTT.

J is TRBJ2-5 and V is TRBV9, with D possibly matching TRBD2 (6 bases). From germline, CDR1 is SGDLS and CDR2 YYNGEE. Between the trimmed V and J ends, which lost 0 bases and 5 bases, there was a span of 8 bases. This CDR3 region has 13 residues. Here the CDR3 reads CASSVVGGETQYF. In DNA, the CDR3 is TGTGCCAGCAGCGTAGTGGGAGGCGAGACCCAGTACTTC. Combining the CDR3 with reference TRBV9 and TRBJ2-5 gives the whole variable domain DSGVTQTPKHLITATGQRVTLRCSPRSGDLSVYWYQQSLDQGLQFLIQYYNGEERAKGNILERFSAQQFPDLHSELNLSSLELGDSALYFCASSVVGGETQYFGPGTRLLVL.

The chain is built from TRBV7-3 and TRBJ2-7, with D possibly matching TRBD2 (6 bases). This CDR3 contains 14 residues. Trimming pared 3 bases from V and 7 bases from J, leaving 16 bases between. CDR1 SGHTA and CDR2 FQGTGA come from the germline V gene. CDR3 DNA sequence: TGTGCCAGCAGCTTTCAGGGACCCGGGGGTGAGCAGTACTTC. This codes for CASSFQGPGGEQYF.

This clone was observed a handful of times. V gene TRBV7-6 combines with J gene TRBJ2-7; TRBD1 is a possible D gene (6 bases). CDR3 length: 13 amino acids. Trimming stripped 1 base from V and 6 bases from J, with 10 bases between. CDR1 is SGHVS, CDR2 FNYEAQ, per germline. CDR3 loop: CASSLGGLGEQYF. The CDR3 DNA sequence: TGTGCCAGCAGCTTAGGGGGGCTGGGCGAGCAGTACTTC.

This clone was counted once. The V and J genes are TRBV5-1 and TRBJ2-3; D gene ambiguous. V was pared by 2 bases and J by 0 bases, with 10 bases between. The CDR3 runs 15 residues. The V gene's germline CDR1 is SGHRS and CDR2 YFSETQ. In nucleotides, the CDR3 is TGCGCCAGCAGCTTAGATCGGGCCAGCACAGATACGCAGTATTTT. Protein: CASSLDRASTDTQYF.

The chain combines TRBV4-1 with TRBJ2-3; no definite D call. Trimming took 1 base from V and 8 from J, leaving 7 bases between them. In germline, CDR1 is MGHRA, CDR2 YSYEKL. There are 12 residues in the CDR3. CDR3: CASSQAGVTQYF. The CDR3 nucleotides read TGCGCCAGCAGCCAAGCCGGCGTTACGCAGTATTTT.

The chain is built from TRBV5-1 and TRBJ1-1, with 7 nucleotides matching TRBD1. This CDR3 has 14 residues. The junction had 6 bases not matched to a gene; V was cut back by 3 bases and J by 4 bases. Germline CDR1 reads SGHRS; CDR2 reads YFSETQ. In nucleotides, the CDR3 is TGCGCCAGCAGCTATATACAGGGGAGCACTGAAGCTTTCTTT. As protein: CASSYIQGSTEAFF.